This TCR beta chain derives from a study of T cell repertoires in cytomegalovirus infection. Study background: Evidence of both CMV infection and a matching HLA type came from public TCR beta signatures.

Study conclusions and caveats: Individuals carrying CMV plus the relevant HLA were identified by cumulative frequency of public TCR beta families. In two of eight donors, the top clonotype was HLA-C-restricted CMV-specific.

Comment on this clonotype: Its specificity is not known.

TCRdb fed the reads into MiXCR, producing one record per CDR3 protein. Counted here are over 250,000 distinct CDR3 sequences, roughly a fifth occurring once; the ten biggest clones make up about 20%. This clonotype originated in a human donor in good health (CMV status not recorded). Some clones in this sample may be carry-over from other donors' samples. This specimen consisted of cultured PBMCs, obtained from culture after CMV antigen stimulation.

DNA of the CDR3: TGTGCCAGCAGCTTCCTGGACCCCGCACATGAGCAGTTCTTC. Translation gives CASSFLDPAHEQFF. The chain couples TRBV7-9 to TRBJ2-1; the D is unclear. Germline assignment: CDR1 SEHNR and CDR2 FQNEAQ (reference sequence). V lost 3 bases and J 8 bases, leaving 14 bases between the germline ends. The CDR3 is 14 amino acids.